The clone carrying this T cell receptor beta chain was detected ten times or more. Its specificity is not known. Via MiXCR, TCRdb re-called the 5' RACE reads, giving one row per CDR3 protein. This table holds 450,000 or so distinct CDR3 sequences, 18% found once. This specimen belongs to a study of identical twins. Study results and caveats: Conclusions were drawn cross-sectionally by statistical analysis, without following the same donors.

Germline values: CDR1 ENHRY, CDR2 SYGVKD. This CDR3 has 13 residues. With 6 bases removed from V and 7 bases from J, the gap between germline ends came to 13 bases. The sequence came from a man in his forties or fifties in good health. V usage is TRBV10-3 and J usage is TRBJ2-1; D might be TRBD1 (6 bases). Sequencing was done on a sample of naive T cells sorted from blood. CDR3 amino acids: CAIRGRTENEQFF. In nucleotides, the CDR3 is TGTGCCATCAGGGGAAGGACAGAGAATGAGCAGTTCTTC.